There are many counts of the clone carrying this T cell receptor beta chain. What it binds is not known. Arm-PCR of CDR3 regions and iRepertoire HTBI primers were used to build TCR beta libraries. Via MiXCR, TCRdb re-called the multiplex PCR reads, giving one row per CDR3 protein. Of 440,000 or so distinct CDR3 sequences listed, 14% to 15% were seen once; the top ten hold approximately 15%. The CDR3 extends over 14 amino acids. V was trimmed by 2 bases and J by 2 bases, leaving 10 bases between them. Germline-derived CDR1 and CDR2 are KGHSH and LQKENI. These data come from a study of regulatory T cells in long-lasting Graves disease. Whole-study findings and limits: Investigators studied peripheral blood only, not thyroid tissue.

Specified time point: newly diagnosed GD, antithyroid drugs for less than 3 months. Scientists built the TCR library using RNA that was extracted from PBMCs. The same specimen was also included in a second study, on T cells in Graves' hyperthyroidism and ophthalmopathy.

The gene calls are TRBV18 and TRBJ2-7; D remains ambiguous. This TCR was recovered from a woman aged 25 to 45 with Graves disease. Here the sequenced sample was peripheral blood mononuclear cells (PBMCs), taken at new diagnosis, from a patient treated with antithyroid drugs. The CDR3 DNA follows: TGTGCCAGCTCACCAAGCTCGACCGCCTACGAGCAGTACTTC. Its translation: CASSPSSTAYEQYF.